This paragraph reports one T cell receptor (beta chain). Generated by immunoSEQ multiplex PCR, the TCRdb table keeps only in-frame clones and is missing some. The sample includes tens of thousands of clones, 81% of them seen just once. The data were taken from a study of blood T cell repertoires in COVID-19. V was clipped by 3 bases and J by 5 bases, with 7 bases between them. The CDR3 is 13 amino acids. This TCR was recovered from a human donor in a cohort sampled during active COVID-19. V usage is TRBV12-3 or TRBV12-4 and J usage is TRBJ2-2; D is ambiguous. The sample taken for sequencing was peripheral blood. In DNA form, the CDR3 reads TGTGCCAGCAGTTTTTTTCAAACCGGGGAGCTGTTTTTT. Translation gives CASSFFQTGELFF.